These 8 T cell receptor beta chains were all obtained from the same sample, sequenced in a study of blood T cell repertoires in COVID-19. Some clones are missing from TCRdb's copy, which holds only in-frame ones; the method was immunoSEQ multiplex PCR. The table shows fewer than 350,000 clones, with around nine tenths occurring only once. Sequencing was carried out using PBMCs or T cells enriched from blood (not recorded which). These receptors came from a woman between 35 and 50 years old who had recovered from COVID-19.

The rearrangement uses TRBV7-2 and TRBJ2-3; D is unclear. Trimming shortened V by 5 bases and J by 3 bases, and 15 bases separated the two germline ends. Per the germline V gene, CDR1 is SGHTA and CDR2 is FQGNSA. The CDR3 is 15 amino acids. The CDR3 reads CASSPSRLTTDTQYF. For the CDR3, the DNA is TGTGCCAGCAGCCCCTCGAGGCTTACGACAGATACGCAGTATTTT.

V is TRBV7-9 and J is TRBJ1-4; D unresolved. Looked up from germline, CDR1 is SEHNR and CDR2 is FQNEAQ (reference sequence). The CDR3 is made up of 15 amino acids. The V end was cut by 2 bases, the J end by 5 bases, with 12 bases between. CDR3 sequence reads: CASSLRPQKNEKLFF. The CDR3 coding sequence is TGTGCCAGCAGCTTAAGGCCACAGAAAAATGAAAAACTGTTTTTT. The full variable domain, rest sourced from reference TRBV7-9 and TRBJ1-4, is DTGVSQNPRHKITKRGQNVTFRCDPISEHNRLYWYRQTLGQGPEFLTYFQNEAQLEKSRLLSDRFSAERPKGSFSTLEIQRTEQGDSAMYLCASSLRPQKNEKLFFGSGTQLSVL.

The gene calls are TRBV7-3 and TRBJ1-2; TRBD1 aligns across 9 bases. Germline V gives CDR1 SGHTA, CDR2 FQGTGA. The ends lost 5 bases at V and 8 bases at J; junction bases unmatched: 12. This CDR3 has 15 residues. CDR3 protein: CASSPFPGQGGGYTF. The CDR3 DNA sequence: TGTGCCAGCAGCCCGTTCCCGGGACAGGGAGGCGGCTACACCTTC.

This chain uses TRBV7-2 with TRBJ2-7; TRBD1 matches 10 bases. The CDR3 covers 15 residues. With V trimmed by 5 bases and J by 4 bases, 8 bases remained unmatched. Germline V lookup: CDR1 SGHTA, CDR2 FQGNSA. The CDR3 loop is CASSRADRGIYEQYF. The CDR3, as DNA: TGTGCCAGCAGCCGGGCGGACAGGGGGATTTACGAGCAGTACTTC.

The chain combines TRBV7-9 with TRBJ2-6, with 7 bases that match TRBD1. The CDR3 is 16 amino acids. With V trimmed by 5 bases and J by 0 bases, 4 bases remained unmatched. CDR1 is SEHNR, CDR2 FQNEAQ, per germline (reference sequence). CDR3 amino acids: CASSMNRGSGANVLTF. The CDR3 DNA follows: TGTGCCAGCAGCATGAACAGGGGCTCTGGGGCCAACGTCCTGACTTTC.

V is TRBV20-1 and J is TRBJ2-7; maybe TRBD1 (5 bases). In germline, CDR1 is DFQATT, CDR2 SNEGSKA (reference sequence). The CDR3 covers 11 residues. V was trimmed by 6 bases and J by 3 bases, leaving 9 bases between them. DNA of the CDR3: TGCAGTGCAGACAGCGACTACGAGCAGTACTTC. It specifies CSADSDYEQYF.

The chain couples TRBV11-2 to TRBJ1-1; D is unresolved. CDR1 is SGHAT, CDR2 FQNNGV, per germline. The V end was cut by 0 bases, the J end by 0 bases, with 8 bases between. CDR3 length: 15 residues. CDR3 loop: CASSLDLRVNTEAFF. The CDR3 region has the DNA TGTGCCAGCAGCTTAGATCTCCGGGTGAACACTGAAGCTTTCTTT.

The chain carries TRBV7-9 and TRBJ2-1; D gene ambiguous. There are 16 residues in the CDR3. V gave up 5 bases and J gave up 5 bases, with 19 bases separating them. Germline CDR1 SEHNR, CDR2 FQNEAQ (reference sequence). CDR3 in amino acids: CASSAKTWLVNNEQFF. CDR3 in DNA: TGTGCCAGCAGCGCGAAGACGTGGCTAGTCAACAATGAGCAGTTCTTC.